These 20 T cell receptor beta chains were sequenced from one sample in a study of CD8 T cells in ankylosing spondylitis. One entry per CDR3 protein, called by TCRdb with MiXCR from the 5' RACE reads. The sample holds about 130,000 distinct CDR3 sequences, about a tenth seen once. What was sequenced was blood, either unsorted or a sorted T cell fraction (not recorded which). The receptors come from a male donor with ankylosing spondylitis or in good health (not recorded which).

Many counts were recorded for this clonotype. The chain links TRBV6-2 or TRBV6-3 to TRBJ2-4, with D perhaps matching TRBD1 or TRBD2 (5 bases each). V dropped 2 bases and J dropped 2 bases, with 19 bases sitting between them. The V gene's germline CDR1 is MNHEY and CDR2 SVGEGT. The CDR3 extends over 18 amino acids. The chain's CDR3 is CASSYSDWGMMTKNIQYF. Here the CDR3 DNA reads TGTGCCAGCAGTTACAGTGACTGGGGGATGATGACCAAAAACATTCAGTACTTC.

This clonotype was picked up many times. The CDR3 loop is CASSLPSGRSNEQFF. Here the CDR3 DNA reads TGCGCCAGCAGCTTGCCTAGCGGGAGATCGAATGAGCAGTTCTTC. This chain connects TRBV5-1 to TRBJ2-1; 10 positions match TRBD2. Germline lookup yields CDR1 SGHRS and CDR2 YFSETQ. The CDR3 runs 15 residues. V lost 1 base, J lost 7 bases, and 5 bases stayed unmatched.

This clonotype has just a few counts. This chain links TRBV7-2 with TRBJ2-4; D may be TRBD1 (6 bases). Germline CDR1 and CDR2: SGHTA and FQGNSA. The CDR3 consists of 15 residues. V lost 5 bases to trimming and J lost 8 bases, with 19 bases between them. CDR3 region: CASSPRAGVVDIQYF. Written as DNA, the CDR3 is TGTGCCAGCAGCCCCAGAGCAGGGGTGGTTGACATTCAGTACTTC.

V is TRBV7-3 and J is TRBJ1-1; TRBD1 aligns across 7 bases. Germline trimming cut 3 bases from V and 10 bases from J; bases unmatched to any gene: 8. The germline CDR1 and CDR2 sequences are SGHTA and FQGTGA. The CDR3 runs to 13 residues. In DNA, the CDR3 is TGTGCCAGCAGCTTTGACAGGGAAGGTGTAGCTTTCTTT. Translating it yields CASSFDREGVAFF.

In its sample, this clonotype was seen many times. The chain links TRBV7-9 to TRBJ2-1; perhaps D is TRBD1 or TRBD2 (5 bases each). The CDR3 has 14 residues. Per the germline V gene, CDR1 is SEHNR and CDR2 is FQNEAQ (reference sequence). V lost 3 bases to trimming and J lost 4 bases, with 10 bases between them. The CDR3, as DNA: TGTGCCAGCAGCTTGGAGGACAAATACAATGAGCAGTTCTTC. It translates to CASSLEDKYNEQFF.

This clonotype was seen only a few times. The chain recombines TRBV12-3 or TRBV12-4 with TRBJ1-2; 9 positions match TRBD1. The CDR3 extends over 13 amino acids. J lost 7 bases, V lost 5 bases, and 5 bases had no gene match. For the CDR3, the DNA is TGTGCCAGCAGTGTCGGGACAGGGATTGGCTACACCTTC. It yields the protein CASSVGTGIGYTF.

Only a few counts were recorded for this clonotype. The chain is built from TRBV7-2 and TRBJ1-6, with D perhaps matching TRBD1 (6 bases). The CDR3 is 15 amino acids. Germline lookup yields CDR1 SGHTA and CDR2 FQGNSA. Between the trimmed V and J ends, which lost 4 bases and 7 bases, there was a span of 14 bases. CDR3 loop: CASSSLQGGNSPLHF. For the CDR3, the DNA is TGTGCCAGCAGCTCGTTACAGGGAGGGAATTCACCCCTCCACTTT.

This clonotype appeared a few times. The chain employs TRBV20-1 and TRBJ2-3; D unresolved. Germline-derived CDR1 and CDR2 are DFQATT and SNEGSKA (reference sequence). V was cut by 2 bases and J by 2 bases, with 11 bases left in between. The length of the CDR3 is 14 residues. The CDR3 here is CSARTLVPTDTQYF. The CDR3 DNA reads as TGCAGTGCTAGAACCCTCGTACCCACAGATACGCAGTATTTT.

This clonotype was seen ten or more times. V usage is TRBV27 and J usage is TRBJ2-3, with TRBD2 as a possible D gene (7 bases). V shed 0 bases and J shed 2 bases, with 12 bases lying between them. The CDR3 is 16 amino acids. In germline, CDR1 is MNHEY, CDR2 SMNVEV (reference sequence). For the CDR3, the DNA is TGTGCCAGCAGTTTATCAGGGGGACTACCCACAGATACGCAGTATTTT. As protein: CASSLSGGLPTDTQYF.

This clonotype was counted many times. The CDR3 is CASSYATGLSGANVLTF. The CDR3 DNA follows: TGTGCCAGCAGTTACGCGACAGGGCTCTCTGGGGCCAACGTCCTGACTTTC. The J gene is TRBJ2-6, the V gene TRBV6-2 or TRBV6-3; TRBD1 agrees at 7 bases. In germline, CDR1 is MNHEY, CDR2 SVGEGT. Germline trimming cut 2 bases from V and 0 bases from J; bases unmatched to any gene: 4. The CDR3 length is 17 residues.

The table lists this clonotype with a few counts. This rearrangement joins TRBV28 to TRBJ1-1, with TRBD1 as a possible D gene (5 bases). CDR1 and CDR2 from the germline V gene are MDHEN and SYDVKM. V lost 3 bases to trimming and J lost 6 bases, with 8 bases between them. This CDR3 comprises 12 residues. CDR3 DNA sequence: TGTGCCAGCAGTTTGCAGGGCGCTGAAGCTTTCTTT. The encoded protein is CASSLQGAEAFF.

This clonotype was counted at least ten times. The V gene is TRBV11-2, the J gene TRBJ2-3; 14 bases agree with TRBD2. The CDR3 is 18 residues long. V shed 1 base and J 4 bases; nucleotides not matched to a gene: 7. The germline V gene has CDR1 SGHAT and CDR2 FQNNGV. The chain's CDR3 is CASSLVGTSGSRADTQYF. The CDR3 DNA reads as TGTGCCAGCAGCTTAGTGGGGACTAGCGGGAGCCGCGCAGATACGCAGTATTTT.

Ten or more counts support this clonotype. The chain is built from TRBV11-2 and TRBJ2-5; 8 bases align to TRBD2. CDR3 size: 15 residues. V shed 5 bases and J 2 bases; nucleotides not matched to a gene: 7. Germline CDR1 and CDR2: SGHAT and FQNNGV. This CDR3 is CASSKERLAQETQYF. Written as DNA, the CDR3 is TGTGCCAGCAGCAAAGAGAGACTAGCGCAAGAGACCCAGTACTTC.

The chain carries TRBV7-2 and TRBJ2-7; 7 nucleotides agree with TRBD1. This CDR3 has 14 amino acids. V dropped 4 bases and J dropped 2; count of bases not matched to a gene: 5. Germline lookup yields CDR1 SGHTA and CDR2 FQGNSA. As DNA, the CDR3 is TGTGCCAGCAGCTCGAACAGGGGAGCCTACGAGCAGTACTTC. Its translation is CASSSNRGAYEQYF.

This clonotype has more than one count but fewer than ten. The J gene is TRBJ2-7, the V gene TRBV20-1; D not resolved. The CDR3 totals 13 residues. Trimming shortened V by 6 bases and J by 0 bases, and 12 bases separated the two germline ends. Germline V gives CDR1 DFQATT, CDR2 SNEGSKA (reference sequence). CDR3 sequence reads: CSAGPSPSYEQYF. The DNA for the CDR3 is TGCAGTGCCGGGCCCAGTCCCTCCTACGAGCAGTACTTC.

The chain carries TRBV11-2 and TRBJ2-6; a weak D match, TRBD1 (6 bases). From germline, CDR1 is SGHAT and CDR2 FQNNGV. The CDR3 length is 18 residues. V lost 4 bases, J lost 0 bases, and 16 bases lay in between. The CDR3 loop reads CASSWSGTSYSGANVLTF. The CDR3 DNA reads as TGTGCCAGCAGCTGGTCCGGGACATCATACTCTGGGGCCAACGTCCTGACTTTC.

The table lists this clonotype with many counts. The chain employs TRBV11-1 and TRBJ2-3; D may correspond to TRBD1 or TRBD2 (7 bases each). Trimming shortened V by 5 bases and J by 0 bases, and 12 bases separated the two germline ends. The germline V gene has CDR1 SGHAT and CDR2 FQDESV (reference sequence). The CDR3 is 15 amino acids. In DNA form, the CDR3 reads TGTGCCAGCAGCACCCAGGGGGGGAGCACAGATACGCAGTATTTT. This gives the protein CASSTQGGSTDTQYF.

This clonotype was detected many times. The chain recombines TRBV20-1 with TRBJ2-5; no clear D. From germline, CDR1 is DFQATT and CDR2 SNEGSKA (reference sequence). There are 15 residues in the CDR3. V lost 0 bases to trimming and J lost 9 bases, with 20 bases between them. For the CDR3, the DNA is TGCAGTGCTAGAGATGGCAGGACCGCCCATATCGCCCAGTACTTC. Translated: CSARDGRTAHIAQYF.

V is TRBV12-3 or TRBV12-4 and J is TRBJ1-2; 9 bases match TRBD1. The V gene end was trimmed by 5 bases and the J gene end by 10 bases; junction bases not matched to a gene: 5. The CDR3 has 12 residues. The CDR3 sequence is CASSVGTGIYTF. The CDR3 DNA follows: TGTGCCAGCAGTGTCGGGACAGGGATCTACACCTTC.

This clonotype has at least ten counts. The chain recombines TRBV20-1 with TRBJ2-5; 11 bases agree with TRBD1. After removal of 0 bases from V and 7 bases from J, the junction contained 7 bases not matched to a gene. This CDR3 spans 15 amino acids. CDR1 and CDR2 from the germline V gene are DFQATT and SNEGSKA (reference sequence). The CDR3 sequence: CSARDHRDRGWTQYF. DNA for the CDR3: TGCAGTGCTAGAGACCACCGGGACAGGGGGTGGACCCAGTACTTC.